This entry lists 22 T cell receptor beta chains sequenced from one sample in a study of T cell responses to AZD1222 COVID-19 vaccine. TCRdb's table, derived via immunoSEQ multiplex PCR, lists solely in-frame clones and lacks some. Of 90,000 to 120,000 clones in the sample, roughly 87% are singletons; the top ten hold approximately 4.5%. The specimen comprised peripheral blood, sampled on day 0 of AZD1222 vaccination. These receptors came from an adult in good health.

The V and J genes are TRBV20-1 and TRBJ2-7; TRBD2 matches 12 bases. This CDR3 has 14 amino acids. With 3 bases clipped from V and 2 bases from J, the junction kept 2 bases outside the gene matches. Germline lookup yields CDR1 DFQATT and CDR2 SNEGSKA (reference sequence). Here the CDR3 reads CSASLAGGTYEQYF. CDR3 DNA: TGCAGTGCTAGTCTAGCGGGGGGGACCTACGAGCAGTACTTC.

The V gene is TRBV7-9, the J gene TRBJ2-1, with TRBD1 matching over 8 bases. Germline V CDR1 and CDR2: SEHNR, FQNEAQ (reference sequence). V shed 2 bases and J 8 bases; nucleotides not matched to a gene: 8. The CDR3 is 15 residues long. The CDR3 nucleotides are TGTGCCAGCAGCTTACCCCCCGACAGGGGCTATGAGCAGTTCTTC. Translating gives CASSLPPDRGYEQFF.

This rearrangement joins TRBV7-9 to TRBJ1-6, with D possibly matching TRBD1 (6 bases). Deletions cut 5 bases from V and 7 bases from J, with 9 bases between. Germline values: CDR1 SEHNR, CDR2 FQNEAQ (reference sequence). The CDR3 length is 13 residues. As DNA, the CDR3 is TGTGCCAGCAGCGGACAGAAAAATTCACCCCTCCACTTT. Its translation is CASSGQKNSPLHF.

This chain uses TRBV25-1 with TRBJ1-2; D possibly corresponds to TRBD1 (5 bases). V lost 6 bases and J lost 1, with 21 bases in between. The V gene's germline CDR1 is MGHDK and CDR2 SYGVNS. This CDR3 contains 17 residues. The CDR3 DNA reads TGTGCCAGCAGCGATTCTGACCGGGCAGACAGTAACTATGGCTACACCTTC. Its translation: CASSDSDRADSNYGYTF.

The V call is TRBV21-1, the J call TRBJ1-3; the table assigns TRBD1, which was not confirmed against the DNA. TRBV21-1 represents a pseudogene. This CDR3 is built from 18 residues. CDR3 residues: CASSKRKDRTYSGNTIYF. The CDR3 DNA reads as TGTGCCAGCAGCAAAAGGAAGGACAGAACCTACTCTGGAAACACCATATATTTT.

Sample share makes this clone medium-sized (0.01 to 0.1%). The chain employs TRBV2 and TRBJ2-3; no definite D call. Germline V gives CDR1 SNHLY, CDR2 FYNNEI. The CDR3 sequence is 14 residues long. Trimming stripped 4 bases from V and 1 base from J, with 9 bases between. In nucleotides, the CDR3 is TGTGCCAGCAGTGGGATAATGGGCACAGATACGCAGTATTTT. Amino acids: CASSGIMGTDTQYF.

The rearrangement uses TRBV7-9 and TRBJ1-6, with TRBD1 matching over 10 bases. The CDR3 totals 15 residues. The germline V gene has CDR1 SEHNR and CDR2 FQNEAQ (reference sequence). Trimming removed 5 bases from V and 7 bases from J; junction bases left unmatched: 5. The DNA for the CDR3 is TGTGCCAGCAGCCTGGGGGACAGGGGAAATTCACCCCTCCACTTT. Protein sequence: CASSLGDRGNSPLHF.

The CDR3, as DNA: TGTGCCAGCAGCTTAGCCGGGGGATCCGGTACGCAGTATTTT. This gives the protein CASSLAGGSGTQYF. The chain is built from TRBV11-2 and TRBJ2-3; possibly TRBD2 for D (6 bases). Germline V gene lookup returns CDR1 SGHAT and CDR2 FQNNGV. The CDR3 covers 14 residues. V gave up 1 base and J gave up 8 bases, with 13 bases separating them.

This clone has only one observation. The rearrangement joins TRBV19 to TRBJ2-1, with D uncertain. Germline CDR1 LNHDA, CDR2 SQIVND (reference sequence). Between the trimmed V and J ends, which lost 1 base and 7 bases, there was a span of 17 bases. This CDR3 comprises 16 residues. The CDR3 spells CASSIGNHRQSNEQFF. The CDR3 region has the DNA TGTGCCAGTAGTATAGGAAACCACCGGCAGTCGAATGAGCAGTTCTTC.

DNA of the CDR3: TGTGCCAGCAGTCCTCAAAGTCAGGGGAGTCCCCAGCATTTT. It codes for CASSPQSQGSPQHF. This sequence joins TRBV27 and TRBJ1-5; D is perhaps TRBD1 (6 bases). This CDR3 comprises 14 residues. Per the germline V gene, CDR1 is MNHEY and CDR2 is SMNVEV (reference sequence). Trimming took off 5 bases at V and 10 bases at J, with 18 bases between the two ends.

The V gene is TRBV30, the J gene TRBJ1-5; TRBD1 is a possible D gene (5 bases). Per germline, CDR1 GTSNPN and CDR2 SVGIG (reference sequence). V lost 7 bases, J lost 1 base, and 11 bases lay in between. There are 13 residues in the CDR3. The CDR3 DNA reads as TGTGCCTACTCCCGGGACAGCAATCAGCCCCAGCATTTT. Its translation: CAYSRDSNQPQHF.

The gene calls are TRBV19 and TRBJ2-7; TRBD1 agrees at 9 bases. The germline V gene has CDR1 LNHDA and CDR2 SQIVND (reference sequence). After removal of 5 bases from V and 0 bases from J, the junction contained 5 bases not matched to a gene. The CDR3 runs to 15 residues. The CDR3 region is CASSPGTGFSYEQYF. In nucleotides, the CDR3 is TGTGCCAGTAGTCCCGGGACAGGGTTCTCCTACGAGCAGTACTTC.

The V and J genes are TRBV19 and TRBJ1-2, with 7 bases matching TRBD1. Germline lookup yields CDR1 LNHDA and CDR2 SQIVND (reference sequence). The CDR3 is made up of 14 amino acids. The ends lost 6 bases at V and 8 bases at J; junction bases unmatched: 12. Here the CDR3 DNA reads TGTGCCAGTAGCACCGACAGGGTAGGAGAGGGCTACACCTTC. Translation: CASSTDRVGEGYTF.

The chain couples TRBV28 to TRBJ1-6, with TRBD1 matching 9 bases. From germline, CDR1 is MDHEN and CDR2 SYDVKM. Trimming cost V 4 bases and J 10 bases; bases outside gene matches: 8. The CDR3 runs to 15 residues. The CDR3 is CASSSFRDRDSPLHF. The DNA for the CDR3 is TGTGCCAGCAGTTCTTTCCGGGACAGGGACTCACCCCTCCACTTT. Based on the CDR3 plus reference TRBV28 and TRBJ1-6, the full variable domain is DVKVTQSSRYLVKRTGEKVFLECVQDMDHENMFWYRQDPGLGLRLIYFSYDVKMKEKGDIPEGYSVSREKKERFSLILESASTNQTSMYLCASSSFRDRDSPLHFGNGTRLTVT.

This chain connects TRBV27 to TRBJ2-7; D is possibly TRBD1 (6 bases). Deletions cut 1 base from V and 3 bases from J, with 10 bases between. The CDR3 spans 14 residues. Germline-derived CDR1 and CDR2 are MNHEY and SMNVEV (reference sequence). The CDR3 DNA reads TGTGCCAGCAGTTTATTGGACAGAGGCTACGAGCAGTACTTC. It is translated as CASSLLDRGYEQYF.

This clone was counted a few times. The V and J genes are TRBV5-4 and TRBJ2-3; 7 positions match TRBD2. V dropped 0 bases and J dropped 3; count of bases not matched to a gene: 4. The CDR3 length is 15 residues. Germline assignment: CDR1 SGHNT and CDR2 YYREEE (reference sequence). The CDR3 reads CASSLDSGLTDTQYF. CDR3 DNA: TGTGCCAGCAGCTTGGATAGCGGGTTAACAGATACGCAGTATTTT.

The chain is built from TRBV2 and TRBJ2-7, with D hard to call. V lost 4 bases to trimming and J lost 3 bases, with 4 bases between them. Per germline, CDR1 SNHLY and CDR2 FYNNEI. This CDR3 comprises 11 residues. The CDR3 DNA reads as TGTGCCAGCAGTGGGAGCTACGAGCAGTACTTC. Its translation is CASSGSYEQYF.

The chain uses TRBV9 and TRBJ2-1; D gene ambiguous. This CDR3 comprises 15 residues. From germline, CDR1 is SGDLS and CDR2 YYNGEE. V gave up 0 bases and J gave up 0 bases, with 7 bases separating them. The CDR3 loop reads CASSVDTTSYNEQFF. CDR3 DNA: TGTGCCAGCAGCGTAGACACTACCTCCTACAATGAGCAGTTCTTC.

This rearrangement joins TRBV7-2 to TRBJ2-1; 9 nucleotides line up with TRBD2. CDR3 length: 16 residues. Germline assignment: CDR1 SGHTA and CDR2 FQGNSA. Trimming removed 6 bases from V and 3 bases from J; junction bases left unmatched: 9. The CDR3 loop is CASSPGSGGSYNEQFF. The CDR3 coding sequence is TGTGCCAGCAGTCCCGGTAGCGGGGGCAGCTACAATGAGCAGTTCTTC. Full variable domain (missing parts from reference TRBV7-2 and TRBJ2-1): GAGVSQSPSNKVTEKGKDVELRCDPISGHTALYWYRQSLGQGLEFLIYFQGNSAPDKSGLPSDRFSAERTGGSVSTLTIQRTQQEDSAVYLCASSPGSGGSYNEQFFGPGTRLTVL.

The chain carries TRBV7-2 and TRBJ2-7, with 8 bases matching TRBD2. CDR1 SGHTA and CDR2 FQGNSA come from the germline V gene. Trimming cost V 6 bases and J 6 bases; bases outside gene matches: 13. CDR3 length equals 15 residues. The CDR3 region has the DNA TGTGCCAGCAGTTCGGGACGCCGTAGCGGGACCGAGCAGTACTTC. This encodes CASSSGRRSGTEQYF.

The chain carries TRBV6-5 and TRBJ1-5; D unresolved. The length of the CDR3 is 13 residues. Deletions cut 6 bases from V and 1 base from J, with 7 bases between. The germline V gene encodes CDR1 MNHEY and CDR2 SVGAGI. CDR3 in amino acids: CASRTDSNQPQHF. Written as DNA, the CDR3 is TGTGCCAGCAGAACGGACAGCAATCAGCCCCAGCATTTT.

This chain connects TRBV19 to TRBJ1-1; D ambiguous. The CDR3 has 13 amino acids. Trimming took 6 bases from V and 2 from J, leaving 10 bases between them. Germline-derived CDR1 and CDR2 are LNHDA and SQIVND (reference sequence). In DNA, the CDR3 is TGTGCCAGTAGCGAGTTTTTAAACACTGAAGCTTTCTTT. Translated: CASSEFLNTEAFF.